One and the same sample provided the 17 T cell receptor beta chains below, sequenced in a study of identical twins. In TCRdb, the 5' RACE reads were re-called with MiXCR into one record per CDR3 protein. Among hundreds of thousands of distinct CDR3 sequences listed, around an eighth were seen once. These data are also associated with another study on yellow fever vaccine responses in identical twins.

The sequenced sample consisted of PBMCs. The receptors stem from a woman aged 18 to 35 in good health.

This clonotype was counted only a few times. This chain connects TRBV5-1 to TRBJ2-5, with 9 bases lining up with TRBD2. The length of the CDR3 is 16 residues. The V segment lost 0 bases and the J segment 4 bases; nucleotides outside the gene matches: 7. Germline assignment: CDR1 SGHRS and CDR2 YFSETQ. The CDR3 DNA sequence: TGCGCCAGCAGCTTGGCCCAGCGGGGGGTCCGAGAGACCCAGTACTTC. Protein product: CASSLAQRGVRETQYF.

The chain combines TRBV20-1 with TRBJ2-7, with 8 bases matching TRBD1. The CDR3 runs to 13 residues. The V and J ends lost 6 bases and 2 bases, in that order; junction bases with no gene match: 6. CDR1 DFQATT and CDR2 SNEGSKA come from the germline V gene (reference sequence). The chain's CDR3 is CSAPGQGPYEQYV. The CDR3 nucleotides read TGCAGTGCCCCCGGACAGGGACCCTACGAGCAGTACGTC.

The rearrangement links TRBV7-2 to TRBJ2-1; 9 bases agree with TRBD2. Per the germline V gene, CDR1 is SGHTA and CDR2 is FQGNSA. V dropped 5 bases and J dropped 4; count of bases not matched to a gene: 12. This CDR3 is built from 17 residues. The CDR3 nucleotides are TGTGCCAGCAGCCCTAACCCCGGGACTAGCCGTTACAATGAGCAGTTCTTC. It yields the protein CASSPNPGTSRYNEQFF.

The rearrangement links TRBV5-1 to TRBJ1-4; no clear D gene. This CDR3 has 15 amino acids. CDR1 and CDR2 from the germline V gene are SGHRS and YFSETQ. V was trimmed by 4 bases and J by 0 bases, leaving 10 bases between them. The CDR3 bases are TGCGCCAGCAGCCGTCGGGGTGCAACTAATGAAAAACTGTTTTTT. The encoded protein is CASSRRGATNEKLFF.

This clonotype was seen more than once but under ten times. The chain couples TRBV6-5 to TRBJ2-2; perhaps TRBD2 as D (6 bases). The germline V gene has CDR1 MNHEY and CDR2 SVGAGI. V was clipped by 0 bases and J by 1 base, with 12 bases between them. The CDR3 has 17 residues. CDR3 in amino acids: CASSYSSGTQNTGELFF. The CDR3 DNA reads as TGTGCCAGCAGTTACTCTTCTGGGACTCAGAACACCGGGGAGCTGTTTTTT.

Only a few counts were recorded for this clonotype. The CDR3 region has the DNA TGCAGCGTTGTCCGGACAGGTGGCACTGAAGCTTTCTTT. Translating it yields CSVVRTGGTEAFF. V gene TRBV29-1 combines with J gene TRBJ1-1, with 7 bases matching TRBD1. This CDR3 is built from 13 residues. Looked up from germline, CDR1 is SQVTM and CDR2 is ANQGSEA. V trimming: 4 bases; J trimming: 4 bases; junction bases outside the gene matches: 6.

This sequence joins TRBV24-1 and TRBJ2-1; D is uncertain. The V gene lost 3 bases and the J gene lost 4 bases, with 6 bases spanning the gap. There are 13 residues in the CDR3. The V gene's germline CDR1 is KGHDR and CDR2 SFDVKD. CDR3 DNA: TGTGCCACCAGTGATAGCACTTACAATGAGCAGTTCTTC. It encodes CATSDSTYNEQFF.

In its sample, this clonotype was seen many times. The J gene is TRBJ2-1, the V gene TRBV12-3 or TRBV12-4; 8 positions match TRBD2. The CDR3 totals 15 residues. V shed 6 bases and J 7 bases; nucleotides not matched to a gene: 11. Here the CDR3 DNA reads TGTGCCAGCAGGTTGACGGGAGGGCCGGGTAATGAGCAGTTCTTC. Translation: CASRLTGGPGNEQFF.

The V and J genes are TRBV7-9 and TRBJ2-7; maybe TRBD2 (7 bases). CDR1 is SEHNR, CDR2 FQNEAQ, per germline (reference sequence). The CDR3 covers 15 residues. Trimming removed 5 bases from V and 2 bases from J, with 16 bases in between. CDR3 nucleotide sequence: TGTGCCAGCAGCGGGACCGGGGGGCAGACCTACGAGCAGTACTTC. This codes for CASSGTGGQTYEQYF.

This clonotype was seen at least ten times. The J gene is TRBJ2-5, the V gene TRBV6-1, with D perhaps matching TRBD1 (6 bases). CDR1 MNHNS and CDR2 SASEGT come from the germline V gene. V was shortened by 6 bases and J by 2 bases, with 13 bases between the two germline ends. This CDR3 comprises 14 residues. For the CDR3, the DNA is TGTGCCAGCAGCCACCGGACAGATCAAGAGACCCAGTACTTC. Translated, it gives CASSHRTDQETQYF.

This clonotype has ten or more counts. The junction does not match germline at one end; this may be a read error. The chain joins TRBV12-3 or TRBV12-4 to TRBJ2-5, with 7 bases that match TRBD1. This CDR3 comprises 14 residues. Here the CDR3 reads CASSLGGRGETQYF. The CDR3 nucleotides read TGTGCCAGCAGCTTAGGGGGCAGGGGCGAGACCCAGTACTTC.

In this sample, this clonotype turned up a few times. This chain uses TRBV4-1 with TRBJ2-7, with 7 bases fitting TRBD1. There are 17 residues in the CDR3. With 0 bases clipped from V and 0 bases from J, the junction kept 8 bases outside the gene matches. Looked up from germline, CDR1 is MGHRA and CDR2 is YSYEKL. CDR3 region: CASSQDGGQSYSYEQYF. DNA of the CDR3: TGCGCCAGCAGCCAAGATGGGGGACAGTCGTACTCCTACGAGCAGTACTTC.

This clonotype was picked up a small number of times. A read error may account for a junction end that differs from germline. This chain links TRBV12-3 or TRBV12-4 with TRBJ2-5, with D possibly called TRBD1 or TRBD2 (5 bases each). The CDR3 contains 12 residues. The CDR3 sequence is CASRGEGTPCDF. For the CDR3, the DNA is TGTGCCAGCAGAGGAGAGGGGACCCCATGCGACTTC.

The rearrangement joins TRBV12-5 to TRBJ2-1; the match to TRBD2 covers 13 bases. The CDR3 covers 17 residues. Germline V gives CDR1 LGHNT, CDR2 FRNRAP. V lost 7 bases and J lost 8; bases outside the gene matches: 14. The CDR3 sequence is CASARNGTSGRGDEQFF. CDR3 coding DNA: TGTGCTAGTGCCCGGAACGGAACTAGCGGGAGGGGGGATGAGCAGTTCTTC.

This chain links TRBV4-1 with TRBJ2-7; 8 bases match TRBD1. This CDR3 comprises 14 residues. V lost 6 bases, J lost 2 bases, and 6 bases stayed unmatched. Germline loops: CDR1 MGHRA, CDR2 YSYEKL. CDR3 region: CASSARTGTYEQYF. The CDR3 DNA is TGCGCCAGCAGTGCTAGGACAGGGACCTACGAGCAGTACTTC.

A few counts support this clonotype. V and J are TRBV5-1 and TRBJ2-3; no reliable D call. The CDR3 totals 14 residues. Trimming took off 4 bases at V and 4 bases at J, with 13 bases between the two ends. Germline-derived CDR1 and CDR2 are SGHRS and YFSETQ. The CDR3 DNA reads as TGCGCCAGCAGCGGCCAGCCCCCCCCAGATACGCAGTATTTT. This encodes CASSGQPPPDTQYF.

The table lists this clonotype with many counts. This chain joins TRBV6-5 and TRBJ2-3, with unresolved D. The ends were cut back, 2 bases at V and 3 bases at J, with 9 bases in the middle. CDR3 length: 14 amino acids. CDR1 is MNHEY, CDR2 SVGAGI, per germline. The CDR3 spells CASSYPDTTDTQYF. CDR3 DNA: TGTGCCAGCAGTTACCCAGACACGACAGATACGCAGTATTTT.